Sequencing of this T cell receptor beta chain was carried out in a study of shared clonotypes between healthy human individuals. Study summary: Each donor contributed plates that comprised three CD4 naive, three CD4 memory, two CD8 naive and one CD8 memory.

Partitioning of CD4+ cells yielded a CD45RA+ naive subset and a CD45RA-negative memory subset. In the authors' workflow: ImmunoSEQ output held junction-only sequences without quality scores, so filtering differed. Libraries were prepared by immunoSEQ multiplex PCR; TCRdb keeps only in-frame clonotypes and omits some of them. V and J calls and clone size are those listed in that table; D and trimming were worked out from the DNA. The sample carries over a million clones, about 96% recorded once. CDR3 length: 15 residues. V trimming: 2 bases; J trimming: 3 bases; junction bases outside the gene matches: 5. CDR1 and CDR2 (germline): SGHRS, YFSETQ.

The clonotype was recovered from a man aged 25-45 years in good health. The chain is built from TRBV5-1 and TRBJ1-1, with 9 bases fitting TRBD1. Sequenced material: naive CD4+ T cells sorted from blood. Subset meaning: CD45RA+ positively selected. CDR3 nucleotide sequence: TGCGCCAGCAGCTTTATGACAGGGGGTCACACTGAAGCTTTCTTT. Translated: CASSFMTGGHTEAFF.